Given below is one TCR beta chain in context. This clonotype has ten or more counts. Its antigen specificity is not known. Base qualities were left out, and no much larger clone turns up one base away. What this sample's treatment or condition label stands for: allogeneic hematopoietic cell transplantation with graft depleted of TCRalphabeta T cells and CD19 B cells. The transplant recipients were children given TCRalphabeta/CD19-depleted allogeneic hematopoietic cell grafts. The library was prepared using PCR. This sample was sequenced with an Illumina HiSeq 2500. To normalize quantification of the TCRbeta repertoire, the TCR libraries were built with molecular barcoding that relied on unique molecular identifiers. Starting from the raw public reads, TCRdb applied fastp trimming at Q25, assembled clones with MiXCR and retained in-frame beta chains. Merged by CDR3 protein, the rows form single entries marked with the most common genes and DNA. A total of approximately 650,000 distinct CDR3 sequences appear in this sample, under 15% of them only once. The top ten hold 0.75% to 0.85% of the sample.

There are 13 amino acids in the CDR3, from cysteine to phenylalanine inclusive. The CDR3 DNA has 39 bases and is translated from base 1. The trim is 4 bases for V and 5 bases for J, with a gap of 11 bases between the germline ends. The data originate from a study of T-cell reconstitution after alpha-beta-depleted transplantation in children (dated by TCRdb to the mid-2010s). Regarding the research as a whole: Using TCR repertoire profiling, the study followed T-cell immune reconstitution in a quantitative way in children after TCRalphabeta/CD19-depleted allogeneic hematopoietic cell transplantation.

What the authors observed across the whole study: In some patients, high TCRbeta diversity at day 60 was attributed to recipient T cells and intrathymic progenitors that had survived conditioning. The apparently early recovery of alphabetaT-cell counts about two months after transplant reportedly depended on only several hundred rapidly expanded clones that came from non-depleted graft cells. Hyperexpanded clone frequencies declined over subsequent months; after one year, T-cell counts and TCRbeta diversity were mostly attributed to newly produced T cells.

Sequenced material: PBMCs, taken before TCRalphabeta/CD19-depleted stem cell transplant. In this chain, TRBV12-3 or TRBV12-4 is recombined with TRBJ2-5, with the identity of the D gene unclear. The TCR comes from a girl aged 2 to 10 with congenital amegakaryocytic thrombocytopenia, due to receive a stem cell transplant. The nucleotides read TGTGCCAGCAGTTCCGCTCGAATGGAGACCCAGTACTTC. Its coded protein is CASSSARMETQYF.